The TCR beta chain under discussion was sequenced for a study of T cells after posttransplantation cyclophosphamide (dated by TCRdb to about 2016). At the level of the whole study: Using TRB sequencing, the study followed how the T cell repertoire rebuilt after myeloablative bone marrow transplantation with posttransplantation cyclophosphamide given as GVHD prophylaxis. Antigen receptor sequencing was done on samples from over 30 PTCy-treated patients and from roughly 17 related bone marrow donors of those patients. TRB sequencing was performed on blood from all 35 or so PTCy patients with 1-year posttransplant specimens. In 3 patients, up to about 3 additional blood samples taken between 2 and 5.2 years after transplant also underwent TRB sequencing, as did pretransplant blood from a handful of patients. Because TRA and TRB clonality correlated tightly in 9 samples, later TCR analyses were limited to TRB. Public TRB sequences were checked against a database of over 3,500 sequences associated with responses to pathogens, tumor antigens, self-antigens and alloantigens. On the study overall, not on this receptor specifically: The TRB repertoires of T cells infiltrating skin or GI tract showed only limited overlap with the TRB repertoires of T cells in blood. Donor-recipient similarity was low at 1-2 months but increased during the first year, and donor CD8+ memory clones often dominated later blood repertoires. Across the approximately 47 patients, TRB clonality was highly associated with recipient CMV seropositivity and CMV reactivation, and diversity with PTCy was similar to that in the CNI/methotrexate controls.

A remark on this clone: The antigen this receptor binds is unknown. Per-base quality was not reported, and no clone a single base away is much larger than it.

TRB sequencing used genomic DNA with the immunoSEQ assay at survey resolution or the hsTCRB kit. As for the authors' bioinformatics: The immunoSEQ software handled the initial read processing, while the LymphoSeq R package was used for the repertoire analyses. Clonality was computed as 1 minus normalized Shannon entropy; Gini coefficient was also calculated for each TRB dataset. Phenotypes of unsorted samples were inferred by mapping TRB sequences from sorted subsets of the recipient or donor onto the same recipient's unsorted samples. In its TCRdb copy, this immuneACCESS table keeps in-frame sequences only and misses some clones. Where compared with another copy, unresolved V genes explain less than half of these, and the others have no known cause. The V and J calls and clone size are taken from that table; D and trimming were inferred from the DNA. The table puts some 40,000 clones in this sample, none counted just once. The biggest ten clones account for 4.5% of the sample.

Related bone marrow donors provided peripheral blood samples on the day of marrow donation. Peripheral blood and bone marrow mononuclear cells were isolated by Ficoll-Hypaque density centrifugation and were cryopreserved. This receptor was obtained from a woman aged 50 to 60 in good health and a related stem cell transplant donor. The sequencing sample was made of PBMCs.

In nucleotides, the sequence is TGTGCCGGCAACGACAGGGTCCCCGGGGAGCTGTTTTTT. Translation gives CAGNDRVPGELFF. The chain was built from TRBV2 and TRBJ2-2, and 7 junction bases match TRBD1. According to the germline V gene, CDR1 reads SNHLY and CDR2 reads FYNNEI. There are 13 amino acids in the CDR3, from cysteine to phenylalanine inclusive. The kept DNA is CDR3 alone, 39 bases in frame from the first base. Germline trimming: 11 bases from V, 6 bases from J; junction bases outside gene matches: 9.